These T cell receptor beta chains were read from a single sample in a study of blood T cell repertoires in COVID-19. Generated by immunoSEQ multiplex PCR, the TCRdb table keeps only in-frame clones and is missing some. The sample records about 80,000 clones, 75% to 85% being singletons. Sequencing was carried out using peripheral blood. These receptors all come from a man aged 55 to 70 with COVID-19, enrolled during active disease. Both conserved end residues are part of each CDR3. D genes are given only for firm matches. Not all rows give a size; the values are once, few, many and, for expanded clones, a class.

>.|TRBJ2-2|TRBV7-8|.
TGTGCCAGCAGCTTAGAGTGGAGGGGCCAACTCCCCCCCGGGGAGCTGTTTTTT
CASSLEWRGQLPPGELFF
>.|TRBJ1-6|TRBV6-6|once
TGTGCCAGCAGTTACTCAAGCGGTCCGGGCAATTCACCCCTCCACTTT
CASSYSSGPGNSPLHF
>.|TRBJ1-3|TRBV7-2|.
TGTGCCAGCAGCTTAGGAAGGAAGATAGCCGGAAACACCATATATTTT
CASSLGRKIAGNTIYF
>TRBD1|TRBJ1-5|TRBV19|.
TGTGCCAGTAGTATCGCAGGGGGGTTTATTCAGCCCCAGCATTTT
CASSIAGGFIQPQHF
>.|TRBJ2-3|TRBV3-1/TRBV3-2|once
TGTGCCAGCAGCCCCCAGCGGAGTAGCACAGATACGCAGTATTTT
CASSPQRSSTDTQYF
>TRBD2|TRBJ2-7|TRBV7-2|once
TGTGCCAGCAGCCCAGAGGGCACTAGCGGGAACCAAGAGTACGAGCAGTACTTC
CASSPEGTSGNQEYEQYF
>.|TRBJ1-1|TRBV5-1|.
TGCGCCAGCAGCCCTACCGACAGCGCTAACACTGAAGCTTTCTTT
CASSPTDSANTEAFF
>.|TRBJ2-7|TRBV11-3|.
TGTGCCAGCAGCTTAGAACGGGGGTACCACTACGAGCAGTACTTC
CASSLERGYHYEQYF
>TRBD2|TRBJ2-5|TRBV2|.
TGTGCCAGCAGGGATTCAGGGAGGGGAGAGACCCAGTACTTC
CASRDSGRGETQYF
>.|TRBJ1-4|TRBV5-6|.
TGTGCCAGCAGCCCTACAGGGCGGACTAATGAAAAACTGTTTTTT
CASSPTGRTNEKLFF
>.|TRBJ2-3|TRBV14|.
TGTGCCAGCAGCCCGACTATGGGTACGCAGTATTTT
CASSPTMGTQYF
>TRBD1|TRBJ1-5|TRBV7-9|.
TGTGCCAGCAGTTTAACAGGGGTTATTCAGCCCCAGCATTTT
CASSLTGVIQPQHF
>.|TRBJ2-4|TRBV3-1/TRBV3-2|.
TGTGCCAGCAGCCCTCAGTTTCTAGCCAAAAACATTCAGTACTTC
CASSPQFLAKNIQYF
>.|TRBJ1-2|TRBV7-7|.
TGTGCTAGCAGCCCCGTGGGGGCTCAGGGCTACACCTTC
CASSPVGAQGYTF
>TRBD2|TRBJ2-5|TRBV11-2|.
TGTGCCAGCAGCTTAACTAGCGGGAGGGAGACCCAGTACTTC
CASSLTSGRETQYF
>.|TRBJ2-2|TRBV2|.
TGTGCCAGCAGTGAAGGGGGCTCCCAGGTCGGCACCGGGGAGCTGTTTTTT
CASSEGGSQVGTGELFF
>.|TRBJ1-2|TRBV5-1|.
TGCGCCAGCAGCTTGAAGGGGAGCGGGGTCCAAAACTATGGCTACACCTTC
CASSLKGSGVQNYGYTF
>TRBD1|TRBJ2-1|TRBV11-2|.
TGTGCCAGCAGCCCATACAGGGGCGCGCACAATGAGCAGTTCTTC
CASSPYRGAHNEQFF
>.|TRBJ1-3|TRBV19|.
TGTGCCAGTAGCCGGGACTCTAATAGAAACACCATATATTTT
CASSRDSNRNTIYF
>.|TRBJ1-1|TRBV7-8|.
TGTGCCAGCAGCCAGACAGAACTTGAAGCTTTCTTT
CASSQTELEAFF
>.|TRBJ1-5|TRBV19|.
TGTGCCAGTAATAGGGGAAGCAATCAGCCCCAGCATTTT
CASNRGSNQPQHF
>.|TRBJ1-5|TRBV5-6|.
TGTGCCAGCAGTCGCCGAGGCAATCAGCCCCAGCATTTT
CASSRRGNQPQHF
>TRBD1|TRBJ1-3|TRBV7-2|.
TGTGCCAGCAGCCCGGACAGGGGGACTGGAAACACCATATATTTT
CASSPDRGTGNTIYF
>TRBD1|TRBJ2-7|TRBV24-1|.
TGTGCCACCAGTGACAGACAGGGGTCCTACGAGCAGTACTTC
CATSDRQGSYEQYF
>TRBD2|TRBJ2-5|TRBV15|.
TGTGCCACCAGCAGCATCGATCCGACTAGCGAGAAATTCCAAGAGACCCAGTACTTC
CATSSIDPTSEKFQETQYF
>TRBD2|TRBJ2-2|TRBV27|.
TGTGCCAGCAGTTTTTGGCCTAGCGGGTATTCGAACACCGGGGAGCTGTTTTTT
CASSFWPSGYSNTGELFF
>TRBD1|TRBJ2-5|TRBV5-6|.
TGTGCCAGCAGCTTGATCGGACAGGGGTCTTCGGAGACCCAGTACTTC
CASSLIGQGSSETQYF
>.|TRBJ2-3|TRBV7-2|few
TGTGCCAGCAGCTTAGCCCTTTTAGAAGATACGCAGTATTTT
CASSLALLEDTQYF
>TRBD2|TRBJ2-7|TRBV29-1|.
TGCAGCGTATCCGGGACTAGCGGGAGGGCCCCCTACGAGCAGTACTTC
CSVSGTSGRAPYEQYF
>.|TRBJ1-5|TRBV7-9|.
TGTGCCAGCAGCCGGGGGGTAGAGAGCAATCAGCCCCAGCATTTT
CASSRGVESNQPQHF
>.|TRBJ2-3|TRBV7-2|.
TGTGCCAGCAGGATGGCAGTTCGCACAGATACGCAGTATTTT
CASRMAVRTDTQYF
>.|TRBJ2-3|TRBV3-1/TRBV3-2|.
TGTGCCAGCAGCCAAGATTGGCGGCGGAGCACAGATACGCAGTATTTT
CASSQDWRRSTDTQYF
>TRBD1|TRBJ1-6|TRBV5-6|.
TGTGCCAGCAGCTCAATACGGACAGGGAGCTCCTATAATTCACCCCTCCACTTT
CASSSIRTGSSYNSPLHF
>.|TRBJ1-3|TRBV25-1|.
TGTGCCAGCAGTGAGGCAACTGGAAACACCATATATTTT
CASSEATGNTIYF
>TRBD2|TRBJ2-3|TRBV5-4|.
TGTGCCAGCAGCTTGGGACTAGCGGGGGATACGCAGTATTTT
CASSLGLAGDTQYF